This T cell receptor (beta chain) was recorded in a study of T cells in Graves' hyperthyroidism and ophthalmopathy. The study, taken as a whole, reports: Blood also held most thyroid clonotypes expanded beyond 0.001.

Amplified regions were TCR beta CDR3 sequences from RNA transcripts. RT-PCR in the first round (using the HTBI primer set) targeted the TCR CDR3. TCRdb re-called the multiplex PCR reads through MiXCR, storing one row per CDR3 protein. The repertoire holds around 350,000 distinct CDR3 sequences, with nearly 15% as singletons. As concerns this clonotype: Its matching antigen is unknown.

The ends were cut back, 0 bases at V and 1 base at J, with 4 bases in the middle. Germline V gives CDR1 SGHRS, CDR2 YFSETQ. CDR3 length: 13 residues. The study left out patients who had uncontrolled infection, other autoimmune disease, pregnancy or lactation. In making diagnoses, clinical symptoms, serum thyroxine and TRAb, thyroid ultrasound and orbital computed tomography were all used. The authors obtained PBMCs from over 8 ml of fresh peripheral blood. The receptor was derived from a woman aged 55-70 years with Graves' ophthalmopathy. This chain joins TRBV5-1 and TRBJ2-5; D is unresolved. The sample consisted of blood. The chain's CDR3 is CASSLAFQETQYF. The CDR3 nucleotides read TGCGCCAGCAGCTTGGCCTTCCAAGAGACCCAGTACTTC. The entire variable domain, with the rest obtained from reference TRBV5-1 and TRBJ2-5, is as follows: KAGVTQTPRYLIKTRGQQVTLSCSPISGHRSVSWYQQTPGQGLQFLFEYFSETQRNKGNFPGRFSGRQFSNSRSEMNVSTLELGDSALYLCASSLAFQETQYFGPGTRLLVL.